The T cell receptor beta chain described here comes from a study of blood T cell repertoires in COVID-19 (TCRdb year 2020). General notes on the study: The collaborator samples originated in the United States, Italy and Spain and spanned the acute and convalescent phases of COVID-19. The prospective study material was composed of cDNA or gDNA derived from T cells, B-cell-depleted T cells, or PBMCs. The dataset comprised deeply sampled blood TCRbeta repertoires from subjects exposed to, actively infected with, or recovered from COVID-19. The repertoires were released in a freely available public database intended as a resource for research on the immune response to SARS-CoV-2. The samples were drawn from two sources: the first 160 participants of the ongoing ImmuneRACE study, and fewer than 1,500 subjects contributed by 6 global collaborators. Sample metadata almost always included a de-identified subject ID, COVID-19 status, age in years and sex. Where available, HLA class I and class II types were obtained from metadata supplied by the sample provider rather than from assay-based typing. The study at large found these results: How much clinical and demographic metadata was included differed by source and by participant, and the metadata was provided uncurated.

Whole blood was collected in K2EDTA tubes by collaborating institutions according to the institutions' own protocols. For TCRbeta analysis, collaborator samples were shipped as frozen whole blood, as isolated PBMCs, or as DNA extracted from either sample type. TCRbeta CDR3 regions were amplified from genomic DNA by means of the immunoSEQ Assay, a bias-controlled multiplex PCR. The study's own analysis went as follows. The number of nucleated cells in each sample was estimated by amplification of reference gene primers within the assay. To quantify the absolute abundance of each unique TCRbeta CDR3 rearrangement, sequence reads were collapsed and filtered. For each sample, productive Simpson clonality was calculated as the square root of Simpson's diversity index across productive rearrangements. TCRdb carries this immuneACCESS record with in-frame sequences only. Its versions omit some clonotypes, under half of them owing to an unresolved V gene in the studies checked, with the rest unexplained. V and J calls and clone size are copied from that table; D and trimming were computed from the DNA. Present in this sample are roughly 97,000 clones, roughly nine tenths of which were seen just once. The ten largest clones add up to 5% to 6.5% of the sample.

In regard to this clone: The target of this receptor is not known. It has no much larger one-base neighbor in the sample; base qualities were not kept.

In the germline V gene, CDR1 corresponds to SGHAT and CDR2 to FQNNGV. Clipping removes 5 bases from V and 0 bases from J, with 7 as the unmatched junction base count. The CDR3 covers 16 residues, taking in both the cysteine and the phenylalanine. Only CDR3 DNA remains: 48 bases, in frame from the first base. The sequence derives from a human donor in a cohort sampled during active COVID-19. In this chain, TRBV11-2 is recombined with TRBJ2-1, and TRBD2 aligns with 7 junction nucleotides. The sequencing input was peripheral blood. CDR3 protein: CASSPQVAGSYNEQFF. The nucleotide sequence is given as TGTGCCAGCAGCCCGCAGGTAGCGGGCTCCTACAATGAGCAGTTCTTC. Reference TRBV11-2 and TRBJ2-1 genes cover what lies past the CDR3, so the full variable domain is EAGVAQSPRYKIIEKRQSVAFWCNPISGHATLYWYQQILGQGPKLLIQFQNNGVVDDSQLPKDRFSAERLKGVDSTLKIQPAKLEDSAVYLCASSPQVAGSYNEQFFGPGTRLTVL.